Listed below are T cell receptor beta chains from one sample, sequenced in a study of OX40 agonist ivuxolimab in advanced cancers. Profiling relied on immunoSEQ multiplex PCR, and the TCRdb table lists in-frame clones only, not all of them. The repertoire holds around 16,000 clones, with around 62% as singletons. This specimen consisted of CD4+ or CD8+ T cells sorted from blood, obtained in a trial of the OX40 agonist ivuxolimab. The receptors were sampled from an adult with an advanced solid tumor such as melanoma, head and neck, liver or kidney cancer. The conserved cysteine and the conserved F or W are not part of the CDR3 here. The D gene is left open where the match is weak.

V	D	J	CDR3
TRBV27	NA	TRBJ1-6	ASSWSGQGNSPLH
TRBV13	NA	TRBJ2-3	ASSLGGQGQGRQYTQY
TRBV5-1	NA	TRBJ1-2	ASSLNRVYGYT
TRBV2	NA	TRBJ2-7	ASRDSYEQY
TRBV5-1	NA	TRBJ2-2	ASSLEQSNTGELF
TRBV19	NA	TRBJ2-3	ASSKWGPDTQY
TRBV19	NA	TRBJ1-5	ASSIPWGSNQPQH
TRBV18	TRBD1	TRBJ1-1	ASSTRTGVDTEAF
TRBV5-4	NA	TRBJ1-3	ASSFHGNTIY
TRBV10-1	NA	TRBJ2-2	ASSESWRTGELF
TRBV5-4	NA	TRBJ1-1	ASSFGGTEAF
TRBV5-6	TRBD1	TRBJ1-5	ASSPGTGRQPQH
TRBV4-1	NA	TRBJ2-7	ASSRRDGHSDEQY
TRBV19	TRBD2	TRBJ2-3	ASSTGGSDTQY
TRBV4-3	TRBD2	TRBJ2-3	ASSQEGVAGFTDTQY
TRBV6-1	NA	TRBJ2-7	ASSEGDSYEQY
TRBV7-9	TRBD2	TRBJ2-3	ASSQTSGVTDTQY
TRBV2	TRBD1	NA	ASSTPRGMVTYEQY
TRBV9	TRBD2	TRBJ2-3	ASSVLGLANTDTQY
TRBV7-9	NA	TRBJ2-3	ASSFGGRRDTQY
TRBV4-1	TRBD1	TRBJ1-2	ASSPDRWNYGYT
TRBV27	NA	TRBJ2-7	ASSLSPWTDFYEQY
TRBV11-3	NA	TRBJ2-7	ASSLRDEQY
TRBV29-1	NA	TRBJ2-2	SVDSGSNTGELF
TRBV4-2	NA	TRBJ1-2	ASSQAPGDAYGYT
TRBV5-1	TRBD1	TRBJ2-1	ASSSWTGSYNEQF
TRBV10-3	NA	TRBJ2-6	AIALPQGRSGANVLT
TRBV29-1	TRBD1	TRBJ2-3	SVEGIDRGSTDTQY
TRBV7-8	NA	TRBJ2-3	ASSLLSSGGTDTQY
TRBV27	TRBD2	TRBJ2-3	ASISGGAKDTQY
TRBV5-4	NA	TRBJ2-7	ASSLFLEQY
TRBV5-1	NA	TRBJ1-2	ASSLVRNYGYT
TRBV7-9	NA	TRBJ1-6	ASSFWTGNSPLH
TRBV27	NA	TRBJ2-1	ASSLGGYNEQF
TRBV6-5	NA	TRBJ2-5	ASSSPTVQETQY
TRBV2	TRBD2	TRBJ2-5	ASYRGGRETQY
TRBV28	TRBD1	TRBJ2-3	ASSYLPGTGVRNTQY
TRBV6-6	TRBD2	TRBJ2-1	ASSYGGGGGEQF
TRBV6-6	TRBD1	TRBJ1-1	ASSGQATNTEAF
TRBV7-9	TRBD1	NA	ASSAPGTESYEQY
TRBV4-1	NA	TRBJ1-6	ASRDISYNSPLH
TRBV23-1	TRBD1	TRBJ1-1	ASRDRGFMNTEAF
TRBV19	NA	TRBJ1-2	ASSTAGYGYT
TRBV6-5	NA	TRBJ2-6	ASSFQAGANVLT
TRBV4-1	TRBD2	TRBJ2-7	ASSQRSGGDYEQY
TRBV29-1	TRBD1	TRBJ2-7	SVAQGAYAEQY